This TCR beta chain was identified during a study of blood T cell repertoires in COVID-19. Germline V lookup: CDR1 SGHVS, CDR2 FQNEAQ. The V and J ends lost 1 base and 3 bases respectively, with 13 bases between them. This CDR3 region has 15 residues. Sequencing was performed with immunoSEQ multiplex PCR; in TCRdb, only in-frame clones are kept and a portion is missing. This table has some 190,000 clones, approximately 85% appearing once. The sample consisted of peripheral blood. The J gene is TRBJ2-7, the V gene TRBV7-8, with D tentatively TRBD1 (6 bases). The receptor comes from a human donor with active or convalescent COVID-19. The donor label of this sample is uncertain. The CDR3 protein is CASSLGGGQFYEQYF. Written as DNA, the CDR3 is TGTGCCAGCAGCTTAGGTGGGGGCCAATTCTACGAGCAGTACTTC.